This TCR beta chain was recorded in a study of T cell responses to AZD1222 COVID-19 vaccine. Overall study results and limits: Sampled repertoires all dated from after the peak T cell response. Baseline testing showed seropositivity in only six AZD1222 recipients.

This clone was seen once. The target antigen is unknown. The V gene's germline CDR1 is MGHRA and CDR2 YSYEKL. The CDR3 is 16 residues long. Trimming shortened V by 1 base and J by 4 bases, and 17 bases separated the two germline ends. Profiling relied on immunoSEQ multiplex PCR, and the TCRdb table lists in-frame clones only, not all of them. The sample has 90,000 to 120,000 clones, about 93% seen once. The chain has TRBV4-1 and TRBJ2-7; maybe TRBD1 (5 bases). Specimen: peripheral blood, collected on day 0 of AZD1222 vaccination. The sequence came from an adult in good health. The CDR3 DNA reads TGCGCCAGCAGCCAAGGAGCCCGACCCACAGGTTACGAGCAGTACTTC. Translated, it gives CASSQGARPTGYEQYF.